Listed below are T cell receptor beta chains from one sample, sequenced in a study of blood T cell repertoires in COVID-19. Assay: immunoSEQ multiplex PCR; the TCRdb copy retains only in-frame clones and omits some. The sample includes 350,000 to 450,000 clones, approximately 86% of them seen just once. Sequenced sample: peripheral blood. The receptors originated from a woman aged 60-70 years with COVID-19, enrolled during active disease. CDR3s include the opening cysteine and the closing phenylalanine or tryptophan. The D gene is left open where the match is weak. Not all rows give a size; the values are once, few, many and, for expanded clones, a class.

clone size: NA; V gene: TRBV9; D gene: NA; CDR3 length: 18; J gene: TRBJ2-3; CDR3 DNA: TGTGCCAGCAGCGTCGCTGTCACAGCCGGTGGTTCTGGGGATACGCAGTATTTT; CDR3 protein: CASSVAVTAGGSGDTQYF
clone size: NA; V gene: TRBV15; D gene: TRBD1; CDR3 length: 15; J gene: TRBJ2-2; CDR3 DNA: TGTGCCACCAGCAGAGGGACAGGGAGTTTCGGGGAGCTGTTTTTT; CDR3 protein: CATSRGTGSFGELFF
clone size: NA; V gene: TRBV4-1; D gene: TRBD1; CDR3 length: 15; J gene: TRBJ1-5; CDR3 DNA: TGCGCCAGCAGCCAACCTGACAGGGATAATCAGCCCCAGCATTTT; CDR3 protein: CASSQPDRDNQPQHF
clone size: NA; V gene: TRBV4-1; D gene: TRBD1; CDR3 length: 15; J gene: TRBJ2-3; CDR3 DNA: TGCGCCAGCAGCCACGGACAGGGGGTGGGAGATACGCAGTATTTT; CDR3 protein: CASSHGQGVGDTQYF
clone size: NA; V gene: TRBV4-2; D gene: TRBD2; CDR3 length: 17; J gene: TRBJ2-5; CDR3 DNA: TGTGCCAGCAGCCAAGAAGGGTTGGCGGGGGGGCAAGAGACCCAGTACTTC; CDR3 protein: CASSQEGLAGGQETQYF
clone size: once; V gene: TRBV13; D gene: NA; CDR3 length: 14; J gene: TRBJ2-3; CDR3 DNA: TGTGCCAGCAGCTCCATACAGGGTGCAGATACGCAGTATTTT; CDR3 protein: CASSSIQGADTQYF
clone size: NA; V gene: TRBV24-1; D gene: NA; CDR3 length: 15; J gene: TRBJ2-3; CDR3 DNA: TGTGCCACCAGCCCGGGGGATGGTAGCACAGATACGCAGTATTTT; CDR3 protein: CATSPGDGSTDTQYF
clone size: NA; V gene: TRBV7-9; D gene: NA; CDR3 length: 14; J gene: TRBJ1-3; CDR3 DNA: TGTGCCAGCAGCTTAAGCAGGGGCCCAAACACCATATATTTT; CDR3 protein: CASSLSRGPNTIYF
clone size: NA; V gene: TRBV19; D gene: NA; CDR3 length: 12; J gene: TRBJ1-1; CDR3 DNA: TGTGCCAGTAGCCAGACAGAAAGCAAAGCTTTCTTT; CDR3 protein: CASSQTESKAFF
clone size: NA; V gene: TRBV27; D gene: TRBD1; CDR3 length: 17; J gene: TRBJ1-6; CDR3 DNA: TGTGCCAGCAGTTTAAGAGGGGACAGCTCCTATAATTCACCCCTCCACTTT; CDR3 protein: CASSLRGDSSYNSPLHF
clone size: few; V gene: TRBV19; D gene: TRBD2; CDR3 length: 15; J gene: TRBJ2-7; CDR3 DNA: TGTGCCAGTAGTAACCAGCGGGGGGCCTCCTACGAGCAGTACTTC; CDR3 protein: CASSNQRGASYEQYF
clone size: NA; V gene: TRBV5-1; D gene: NA; CDR3 length: 14; J gene: TRBJ1-4; CDR3 DNA: TGCGCCAGCAGCTTAAGCGGGGGGAATGAAAAACTGTTTTTT; CDR3 protein: CASSLSGGNEKLFF
clone size: NA; V gene: TRBV5-6; D gene: NA; CDR3 length: 15; J gene: TRBJ1-1; CDR3 DNA: TGTGCCAGCAGCTTGGCCCGCCGTTTGAGCACTGAAGCTTTCTTT; CDR3 protein: CASSLARRLSTEAFF
clone size: NA; V gene: TRBV6-2/TRBV6-3; D gene: TRBD2; CDR3 length: 16; J gene: TRBJ2-7; CDR3 DNA: TGTGCCAGCAGTTACTCGAGAGGGACTAACTCCTACGAGCAGTACTTC; CDR3 protein: CASSYSRGTNSYEQYF
clone size: NA; V gene: TRBV6-5; D gene: TRBD1; CDR3 length: 15; J gene: TRBJ1-2; CDR3 DNA: TGTGCCAGCAGTTACCCCGGACAGGGAGTAGATGGCTACACCTTC; CDR3 protein: CASSYPGQGVDGYTF
clone size: NA; V gene: TRBV19; D gene: NA; CDR3 length: 14; J gene: TRBJ1-1; CDR3 DNA: TGTGCCAGTAGTATAGCACCAGGGAGGACTGAAGCTTTCTTT; CDR3 protein: CASSIAPGRTEAFF
clone size: once; V gene: TRBV7-9; D gene: TRBD1; CDR3 length: 12; J gene: TRBJ2-7; CDR3 DNA: TGTGCCAGCAGCGATGGGACAGGGGAGTCGTACTTC; CDR3 protein: CASSDGTGESYF
clone size: few; V gene: TRBV10-1; D gene: NA; CDR3 length: 14; J gene: TRBJ1-6; CDR3 DNA: TGCGCCAGACTCCTCGAGGGCACAGGGTCACCCCTCCACTTT; CDR3 protein: CARLLEGTGSPLHF
clone size: NA; V gene: TRBV6-4; D gene: TRBD1; CDR3 length: 17; J gene: TRBJ1-1; CDR3 DNA: TGTGCCAGCAGGACTCACCAGGGGGCGCTTAGAGTAACTGAAGCTTTCTTT; CDR3 protein: CASRTHQGALRVTEAFF
clone size: NA; V gene: TRBV10-3; D gene: TRBD2; CDR3 length: 19; J gene: TRBJ2-2; CDR3 DNA: TGTGCCATCAGTGAAGCGGGGCGACGGGTCGCGGGGAACACCGGGGAGCTGTTTTTT; CDR3 protein: CAISEAGRRVAGNTGELFF
clone size: NA; V gene: TRBV5-1; D gene: NA; CDR3 length: 14; J gene: TRBJ1-6; CDR3 DNA: TGCGCCAGCAGCTTGGTACTCGGGAATTCACCCCTCCACTTT; CDR3 protein: CASSLVLGNSPLHF
clone size: once; V gene: TRBV3-1/TRBV3-2; D gene: NA; CDR3 length: 16; J gene: TRBJ2-5; CDR3 DNA: TGTGCCAGCAGCCAAGAGGGTGGAGCCAGCCAAGAGACCCAGTACTTC; CDR3 protein: CASSQEGGASQETQYF
clone size: NA; V gene: TRBV19; D gene: NA; CDR3 length: 18; J gene: TRBJ1-5; CDR3 DNA: TGTGCCAGTAGTATAGAGTTCGGGGGGCCTGCCCTTGATCAGCCCCAGCATTTT; CDR3 protein: CASSIEFGGPALDQPQHF
clone size: NA; V gene: TRBV4-1; D gene: TRBD2; CDR3 length: 17; J gene: TRBJ2-2; CDR3 DNA: TGCGCCAGCAGCCCGCGGGGGGGCCATACGAACACCGGGGAGCTGTTTTTT; CDR3 protein: CASSPRGGHTNTGELFF
clone size: NA; V gene: TRBV5-1; D gene: NA; CDR3 length: 13; J gene: TRBJ1-5; CDR3 DNA: TGCGCCAGCAGCTTCAGGCCCGATCAGCCCCAGCATTTT; CDR3 protein: CASSFRPDQPQHF
clone size: NA; V gene: TRBV5-5; D gene: TRBD1; CDR3 length: 15; J gene: TRBJ2-5; CDR3 DNA: TGTGCCAGCAGCTACGACCCGGGACAGGGTTTGCCCCAGTACTTC; CDR3 protein: CASSYDPGQGLPQYF
clone size: NA; V gene: TRBV2; D gene: TRBD2; CDR3 length: 14; J gene: TRBJ2-3; CDR3 DNA: TGTGCCAGCTTAGCGGGGGCCTTCACAGATACGCAGTATTTT; CDR3 protein: CASLAGAFTDTQYF
clone size: NA; V gene: TRBV3-1/TRBV3-2; D gene: TRBD2; CDR3 length: 17; J gene: TRBJ2-3; CDR3 DNA: TGTGCCAGCAGCCAAGATCTTCTAGCGGGGGGGACAGATACGCAGTATTTT; CDR3 protein: CASSQDLLAGGTDTQYF
clone size: NA; V gene: TRBV2; D gene: NA; CDR3 length: 15; J gene: TRBJ2-1; CDR3 DNA: TGTGCCAGCAGTGAAAATGGGGGCCCCTACAATGAGCAGTTCTTC; CDR3 protein: CASSENGGPYNEQFF
clone size: NA; V gene: TRBV20-1; D gene: NA; CDR3 length: 12; J gene: TRBJ1-2; CDR3 DNA: TGCAGTGCTAGTGCCAGGCCGGAAGGCTACACCTTC; CDR3 protein: CSASARPEGYTF
clone size: NA; V gene: TRBV4-1; D gene: TRBD1; CDR3 length: 14; J gene: TRBJ1-2; CDR3 DNA: TGCGCCAGCAGCCAAAAGGGACAGAACTATGGCTACACCTTC; CDR3 protein: CASSQKGQNYGYTF
clone size: few; V gene: TRBV27; D gene: NA; CDR3 length: 14; J gene: TRBJ1-1; CDR3 DNA: TGTGCCAGCAGTTTCGGGGAGGGTGACACTGAAGCTTTCTTT; CDR3 protein: CASSFGEGDTEAFF
clone size: NA; V gene: TRBV10-3; D gene: NA; CDR3 length: 11; J gene: TRBJ2-7; CDR3 DNA: TGTGCCATTGCGGGGAGCTACGAGCAGTACTTC; CDR3 protein: CAIAGSYEQYF
clone size: NA; V gene: TRBV6-2/TRBV6-3; D gene: NA; CDR3 length: 12; J gene: TRBJ1-1; CDR3 DNA: TGTGCCAGCAGTTACAAGGGACTTGGAGCTTTCTTT; CDR3 protein: CASSYKGLGAFF
clone size: few; V gene: TRBV3-1/TRBV3-2; D gene: TRBD1; CDR3 length: 14; J gene: TRBJ2-5; CDR3 DNA: TGTGCCAGCAGCCAAGCAGGGACAGGCGAGACCCAGTACTTC; CDR3 protein: CASSQAGTGETQYF
clone size: NA; V gene: TRBV6-5; D gene: NA; CDR3 length: 14; J gene: TRBJ1-3; CDR3 DNA: TGTGCCAGCAGAACCTTCTCAGCTGGAAACACCATATATTTT; CDR3 protein: CASRTFSAGNTIYF
clone size: NA; V gene: TRBV28; D gene: NA; CDR3 length: 16; J gene: TRBJ1-5; CDR3 DNA: TGTGCCAGCAGTTTTCGCAGGCCTGGAAGCAATCAGCCCCAGCATTTT; CDR3 protein: CASSFRRPGSNQPQHF